This entry is about one T cell receptor (beta chain). CDR3 length equals 14 residues. The V and J ends lost 6 bases and 3 bases respectively, with 14 bases between them. Germline V gene lookup returns CDR1 ENHRY and CDR2 SYGVKD. The table came from immunoSEQ multiplex PCR; TCRdb's copy has only in-frame clones and leaves some out. The profile shows nearly 250,000 clones, around 86% of them singletons. The sample is drawn from a study of blood T cell repertoires in COVID-19. The V call is TRBV10-3, the J call TRBJ1-1; a possible D gene is TRBD1 (5 bases). Sequencing was carried out using peripheral blood. The clonotype originates from an elderly woman with COVID-19, enrolled during active disease. CDR3 nucleotides: TGTGCCATCAGCAGTGTGCAGGGCGACACTGAAGCTTTCTTT. Its protein is CAISSVQGDTEAFF.